Listed below are T cell receptor beta chains from one sample, sequenced in a study of blood T cell repertoires in COVID-19. TCRdb's table, derived via immunoSEQ multiplex PCR, lists solely in-frame clones and lacks some. This table has 150,000 to 200,000 clones, approximately 86% appearing once. Sequenced: peripheral blood. The receptors were gathered from a man aged 45-60 years with active or convalescent COVID-19. Both conserved end residues are part of each CDR3. Fields, in order: D gene, V gene, CDR3 protein. A D gene is named only where the DNA matches it firmly.

- TRBV7-2 CASSFPGGPINNEQFF
TRBD1 TRBV5-1 CASSLVDPGQGAKQYF
TRBD1 TRBV25-1 CASSESGQFYGYTF
- TRBV28 CASSFSGAGYGYTF
TRBD1 TRBV5-4 CASSRGQGTEETQYF
TRBD1 TRBV6-5 CASRKDRGPGYTF
TRBD1 TRBV3-1/TRBV3-2 CASSHSWGQGMETQYF
- TRBV29-1 CSVEPTSSSSYNEQFF
- TRBV28 CATRWTARDYGYTF
- TRBV11-2 CASSLDSWAFF
- TRBV5-6 CASSPGGGGFGYGYTF
- TRBV5-6 CASSLRGAKEAFF
TRBD2 TRBV13 CASSLGPGLATGTGELFF
- TRBV6-2/TRBV6-3 CASSLMQSPYGYTF
- TRBV28 CASQTGQGTEAFF
- TRBV19 CASSIGLSGGNTIYF
- TRBV7-6 CASSFDQGYEQYF
- TRBV20-1 CSARLQGLSFF
- TRBV6-5 CASRRVNEQFF
- TRBV3-1/TRBV3-2 CASSAAGDTEAFF
- TRBV10-1 CASSPGVQETQYF
- TRBV11-2 CASSMGHSNTEAFF
- TRBV7-2 CASSHRQDGNSEKLFF
- TRBV6-4 CASSGSSVVEKLFF
- TRBV6-5 CASSLPGGGGGYTF
- TRBV3-1/TRBV3-2 CASSQGAGQPQHF
TRBD1 TRBV3-1/TRBV3-2 CASSLGQQETQYF
TRBD1 TRBV7-9 CASSLEYSGTGYGTGELFF
- TRBV19 CASSIGGRGNQPQHF
- TRBV5-1 CATRGRQDTEAFF
- TRBV6-5 CASRKTGNTEAFF
- TRBV7-9 CASSFAGYDFNEQFF
- TRBV6-5 CASSLRDSQETQYF
- TRBV9 CASSVQGSTDTQYF
- TRBV12-3/TRBV12-4 CASSRGEGETQYF
- TRBV4-1 CASSQEGGKARVNQPQHF
- TRBV11-2 CASSLMGSTEAFF
TRBD1 TRBV11-2 CASTPTGQGAKNTIYF
- TRBV6-2/TRBV6-3 CASSYQTGLGNQPQHF
TRBD2 TRBV5-1 CASSFSGGAADTQYF
TRBD1 TRBV19 CASGTGTGSYEQYF
TRBD1 TRBV19 CASRYKDRGRGDSYEQYF
TRBD2 TRBV6-6 CASSPTPLTSSGRQYNEQFF